These 8 T cell receptor beta chains originate from one sample sequenced in a study of cytomegalovirus exposure and HLA in healthy donors. It was with 60 Vbeta and 13 Jbeta primers that the PCR ran. TCRdb keeps only in-frame clones here, not all; method: immunoSEQ multiplex PCR. The sample has under 150,000 clones. Sequencing used PBMCs. The receptors come from a middle-aged woman in good health and CMV-seronegative.

This sequence joins TRBV20-1 and TRBJ1-1, with D perhaps matching TRBD1 (5 bases). The CDR3 spans 11 residues. V lost 4 bases to trimming and J lost 5 bases, with 8 bases between them. In germline, CDR1 is DFQATT, CDR2 SNEGSKA (reference sequence). CDR3 DNA: TGCAGTGCTACAGGGCATACTGAAGCTTTCTTT. This codes for CSATGHTEAFF.

The V and J genes are TRBV10-3 and TRBJ2-2; maybe TRBD2 (6 bases). Germline assignment: CDR1 ENHRY and CDR2 SYGVKD. V lost 6 bases and J lost 6, with 17 bases in between. The CDR3 extends over 15 amino acids. CDR3 coding DNA: TGTGCCATCAGCCCGGGACTTCCCAACTCCGGGGAGCTGTTTTTT. Translating it yields CAISPGLPNSGELFF.

This chain links TRBV15 with TRBJ1-4; D call uncertain. Germline CDR1 LNHNV, CDR2 YYDKDF (reference sequence). V was clipped by 8 bases and J by 5 bases, with 15 bases between them. The CDR3 is 14 residues long. The CDR3 DNA reads TGTGCCACCGGCGGGGAGTGGGGAAATGAAAAACTGTTTTTT. Protein product: CATGGEWGNEKLFF.

This rearrangement joins TRBV6-4 to TRBJ1-2; 10 positions match TRBD1. This CDR3 comprises 15 residues. The germline V gene has CDR1 MRHNA and CDR2 SNTAGT. V trimming: 0 bases; J trimming: 7 bases; junction bases outside the gene matches: 5. The CDR3 reads CASSDSSGTGAGYTF. The CDR3 coding sequence is TGTGCCAGCAGTGACTCATCCGGGACAGGGGCTGGCTACACCTTC.

The chain has TRBV7-6 and TRBJ2-2, with 8 positions matching TRBD1. The ends lost 6 bases at V and 2 bases at J; junction bases unmatched: 5. Germline CDR1 SGHVS, CDR2 FNYEAQ. CDR3 length equals 15 residues. CDR3 sequence (DNA): TGTGCCAGCAGACCAGGGACAGGCAACACCGGGGAGCTGTTTTTT. Translating gives CASRPGTGNTGELFF.

This chain joins TRBV5-1 and TRBJ2-5; TRBD2 agrees at 7 bases. V dropped 0 bases and J dropped 3; count of bases not matched to a gene: 8. CDR1 SGHRS and CDR2 YFSETQ come from the germline V gene. The CDR3 contains 16 residues. CDR3 protein: CASSLDRWGGKETQYF. DNA of the CDR3: TGCGCCAGCAGCTTGGACCGTTGGGGGGGAAAAGAGACCCAGTACTTC.

The V and J genes are TRBV28 and TRBJ1-1; D possibly corresponds to TRBD1 (5 bases). Germline V gives CDR1 MDHEN, CDR2 SYDVKM. Trimming shortened V by 7 bases and J by 4 bases, and 13 bases separated the two germline ends. The CDR3 loop spans 13 amino acids. The CDR3 DNA reads as TGTGCCAGCAACCGTCGGGGGACCACTGAAGCTTTCTTT. This translates into CASNRRGTTEAFF.

The genes are TRBV4-3 and TRBJ1-5; 9 nucleotides line up with TRBD1. V dropped 0 bases and J dropped 6; count of bases not matched to a gene: 6. The CDR3 loop spans 16 amino acids. Germline CDR1 LGHNA, CDR2 YSLEER. CDR3: CASSQDPGQGIQPQHF. CDR3 nucleotide sequence: TGCGCCAGCAGCCAAGATCCGGGACAGGGTATTCAGCCCCAGCATTTT.